This TCR beta chain derives from a study of cytomegalovirus exposure and HLA in healthy donors. Study-level points and caveats: Associated with HLA alleles at 0.05 false discovery rate in a later analysis were around 15,000 TCR beta sequences. According to reports, the classifier identified cytomegalovirus status with high specificity and sensitivity. Researchers reported in a later analysis that a missense DCLRE1C variant was tied to TCR beta V- and J-gene trimming.

The PCR employed 60 Vbeta primers together with 13 Jbeta primers. The method was immunoSEQ multiplex PCR; TCRdb's version includes in-frame clones alone and lacks a portion of them. The table has more than 120,000 clones, over 75% seen once. Germline V gives CDR1 SGHDT, CDR2 YYEEEE. V trimming: 2 bases; J trimming: 3 bases; junction bases outside the gene matches: 5. The CDR3 covers 14 residues. There were likely unrecorded immune exposures, though donors were nominally healthy when sampled. Note on this clone: Its antigen is as yet unknown.

This chain uses TRBV5-6 with TRBJ2-7, with TRBD2 matching over 7 bases. Sequenced material: PBMCs. This sequence originates from a male donor in good health and CMV-seronegative. In nucleotides, the CDR3 is TGTGCCAGCAGCTTAGGCGGGAGTTACTACGAGCAGTACTTC. Translated: CASSLGGSYYEQYF.